This T cell receptor beta chain was sequenced for a study of tumor-infiltrating lymphocytes in localized non-small cell lung cancer. Study findings and constraints: Different pieces of the same tissue went to different assays, confounding technical variation with intratumor heterogeneity. Tumors had more T cell infiltration than uninvolved lung, per TCRbeta sequencing and CD3 counts. TCR sequencing covered a subset of patients with enough tissue.

TCRdb keeps only in-frame clones here, not all; method: immunoSEQ multiplex PCR. The sample includes 9,000 to 15,000 clones, roughly 76% seen only once; the top ten take 17%. This CDR3 region has 13 residues. Trimming at V came to 8 bases and at J to 6 bases, leaving 9 bases not matched to a gene. The germline CDR1 and CDR2 sequences are MDHEN and SYDVKM. As concerns this clone: Its antigen remains unidentified.

The TCR originated in a human donor with non-small cell lung cancer. Input material: uninvolved lung tissue not adjacent to the tumor. This rearrangement joins TRBV28 to TRBJ1-2, with 7 bases lining up with TRBD1. CDR3 loop: CASRVGTDHGYTF. The CDR3 DNA is TGTGCCAGCCGCGTTGGGACAGACCATGGCTACACCTTC.